The present entry profiles one TCR beta chain with its context. Its specificity is unknown. V was cut by 1 base and J by 0 bases, with 13 bases left in between. Germline V gene data show CDR1 as SGHAT and CDR2 as FQNNGV. CDR3 length equals 16 residues. This sample stems from a study of cytomegalovirus exposure and HLA in healthy donors. Looking at the study overall: The roughly 100 million unique TCR beta sequences, from about 179 million T cells, were found by an earlier analysis.

General observations from the study: Earlier findings revealed that most TCR beta V segments proved productive either about 87% or about 30% of the time. It was taken for granted in presence/absence analyses that sequencing depth across donors was roughly uniform. Researchers reportedly found TCR beta sequences accurately predicted most subjects' HLA-A and HLA-B alleles.

PCR used 60 Vbeta primers and 13 Jbeta primers. Generated by immunoSEQ multiplex PCR, the TCRdb table keeps only in-frame clones and is missing some. The sample has some 130,000 clones; roughly 77% are singletons. The chain recombines TRBV11-2 with TRBJ2-7; a possible D gene is TRBD2 (5 bases). This sequence originates from a male donor in good health and CMV-seronegative. The sequencing sample was made of PBMCs. In DNA, the CDR3 is TGTGCCAGCAGCTTAGTCGGGAAACAGAGCTCCTACGAGCAGTACTTC. Translated, it gives CASSLVGKQSSYEQYF.